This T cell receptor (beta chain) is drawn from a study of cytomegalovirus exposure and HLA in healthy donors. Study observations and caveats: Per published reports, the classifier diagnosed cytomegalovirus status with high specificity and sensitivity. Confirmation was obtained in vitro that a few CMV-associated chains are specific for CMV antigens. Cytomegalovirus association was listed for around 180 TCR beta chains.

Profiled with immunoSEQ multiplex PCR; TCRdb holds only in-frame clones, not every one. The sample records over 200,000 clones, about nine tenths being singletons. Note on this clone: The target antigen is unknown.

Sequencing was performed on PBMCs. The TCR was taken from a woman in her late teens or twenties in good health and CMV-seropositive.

Written as DNA, the CDR3 is TGTGCCAGTGCGATTGATGGACTAGCGGGAGGAGAGACCCAGTACTTC. Translated, it gives CASAIDGLAGGETQYF. This sequence joins TRBV19 and TRBJ2-5; 14 positions agree with TRBD2. Trimming at V came to 8 bases and at J to 4 bases, leaving 9 bases not matched to a gene. The length of the CDR3 is 16 residues. Germline CDR1 is LNHDA and CDR2 is SQIVND (reference sequence). The complete variable domain, with remaining parts taken from reference TRBV19 and TRBJ2-5, reads DGGITQSPKYLFRKEGQNVTLSCEQNLNHDAMYWYRQDPGQGLRLIYYSQIVNDFQKGDIAEGYSVSREKKESFPLTVTSAQKNPTAFYLCASAIDGLAGGETQYFGPGTRLLVL.